The 25 T cell receptor beta chains in this list originate from one sample, sequenced in a study of cytomegalovirus exposure and HLA in healthy donors. Primers included in the PCR were 60 Vbeta and 13 Jbeta primers. Method: immunoSEQ multiplex PCR; TCRdb's copy keeps in-frame clones and lacks some. Found here are 150,000 to 200,000 clones, about three quarters of them singletons; the top ten hold less than 1.1%. Sequenced material: PBMCs. These receptors were obtained from a woman in her thirties or forties in good health and CMV-seronegative.

The table lists this clone with a few counts. The rearrangement uses TRBV7-9 and TRBJ2-7; 9 bases agree with TRBD1. The germline CDR1 and CDR2 sequences are SEHNR and FQNEAQ (reference sequence). V dropped 2 bases and J dropped 2; count of bases not matched to a gene: 4. This CDR3 is 15 amino acids long. CDR3 in amino acids: CASSLSGQGAYEQYF. In DNA, the CDR3 is TGTGCCAGCAGCTTATCGGGACAGGGAGCCTACGAGCAGTACTTC.

V usage is TRBV2 and J usage is TRBJ2-1; possibly TRBD1 for D (5 bases). Germline V lookup: CDR1 SNHLY, CDR2 FYNNEI. V was pared by 1 base and J by 15 bases, with 16 bases between. This CDR3 contains 13 residues. The CDR3 loop reads CASSEEARGRGFF. The CDR3 DNA follows: TGTGCCAGCAGTGAAGAGGCTAGGGGCAGAGGGTTCTTC.

V usage is TRBV21-1 and J usage is TRBJ1-2. TRBV21-1 is tagged as a pseudogene. The CDR3 sequence is 12 residues long. The CDR3 loop reads CASSQAGCGYTF. CDR3 DNA sequence: TGTGCCAGCAGCCAAGCCGGTTGCGGCTACACCTTC.

Turning to this clone: Additional DNA sequences in this sample encode the identical CDR3. The chain recombines TRBV18 with TRBJ2-1, with a weak D call TRBD2 (5 bases). V was pared by 1 base and J by 0 bases, with 7 bases between. CDR3 length: 15 amino acids. CDR1 and CDR2 (germline): KGHSH, LQKENI. The CDR3 region has the DNA TGTGCCAGCTCACCACTAAGCGGCTCCTACAATGAGCAGTTCTTC. Translated, it gives CASSPLSGSYNEQFF.

The V call is TRBV30, the J call TRBJ1-2, with a tentative D call TRBD1 (5 bases). CDR1 is GTSNPN, CDR2 SVGIG, per germline (reference sequence). The CDR3 covers 13 residues. V was shortened by 3 bases and J by 6 bases, with 14 bases between the two germline ends. In DNA form, the CDR3 reads TGTGCCTGGAGCGGGGGGGACGGTCATGGCTACACCTTC. This encodes CAWSGGDGHGYTF.

This clone has only one observation. The V call is TRBV29-1, the J call TRBJ2-7; 7 bases align to TRBD1. J was trimmed by 0 bases and V by 4 bases; bases with no gene match: 3. The CDR3 covers 13 residues. Germline loops: CDR1 SQVTM, CDR2 ANQGSEA. CDR3 sequence: CSVVGTASYEQYF. Here the CDR3 DNA reads TGCAGCGTTGTGGGGACAGCCTCCTACGAGCAGTACTTC.

This chain links TRBV6-1 with TRBJ2-2; weak D call: TRBD2 (5 bases). The V and J ends lost 6 bases and 6 bases respectively, with 8 bases between them. The CDR3 runs 12 residues. Germline V lookup: CDR1 MNHNS, CDR2 SASEGT. In DNA form, the CDR3 reads TGTGCCAGCAGGGACGGGGCCGGGGAGCTGTTTTTT. Translating gives CASRDGAGELFF.

The chain joins TRBV6-1 to TRBJ2-1; TRBD2 agrees at 13 bases. This CDR3 is 15 amino acids long. V lost 6 bases to trimming and J lost 5 bases; unmatched junction nucleotides: 4. Germline CDR1 reads MNHNS; CDR2 reads SASEGT. The CDR3 DNA sequence: TGTGCCAGCAGGCCGGGACTAGCGGGACACAATGAGCAGTTCTTC. As protein: CASRPGLAGHNEQFF.

This chain uses TRBV6-5 with TRBJ1-4; weak D call: TRBD1 (6 bases). The V end lost 0 bases, the J end lost 4 bases, and 9 bases lay between the germline ends. Germline V gene sequence: CDR1 MNHEY, CDR2 SVGAGI. This CDR3 spans 15 amino acids. The CDR3: CASSYSGQINEKLFF. DNA of the CDR3: TGTGCCAGCAGTTACTCCGGACAGATTAATGAAAAACTGTTTTTT.

The V and J genes are TRBV19 and TRBJ1-1, with 7 bases matching TRBD1. Germline V CDR1 and CDR2: LNHDA, SQIVND (reference sequence). V lost 5 bases, J lost 12 bases, and 21 bases stayed unmatched. The CDR3 extends over 16 amino acids. The CDR3 DNA reads as TGTGCCAGTAGTTTCGACCTTACAACGGGACAGTCTCGGACTTTCTTT. Its protein is CASSFDLTTGQSRTFF.

The genes are TRBV27 and TRBJ1-1; 7 bases fit TRBD1. The CDR3 loop spans 16 amino acids. V lost 4 bases, J lost 6 bases, and 14 bases stayed unmatched. Per the germline V gene, CDR1 is MNHEY and CDR2 is SMNVEV (reference sequence). CDR3 in DNA: TGTGCCAGCAGTTACGATCTACAGGGGCGGGGTGCTGAAGCTTTCTTT. Translating it yields CASSYDLQGRGAEAFF.

This clone was seen a few times. The V call is TRBV10-3, the J call TRBJ1-1, with 8 bases that match TRBD1. Germline CDR1 is ENHRY and CDR2 is SYGVKD. V shed 10 bases, J shed 0 bases, and the junction held 7 bases outside the gene matches. The CDR3 is 14 amino acids. The CDR3 coding sequence is TGTGCCACCTGGCAGGGGGCGATGAACACTGAAGCTTTCTTT. It translates to CATWQGAMNTEAFF.

The chain is built from TRBV19 and TRBJ2-1, with 10 bases matching TRBD2. The V gene's germline CDR1 is LNHDA and CDR2 SQIVND (reference sequence). V gave up 3 bases and J gave up 8 bases; unmatched junction bases: 4. The CDR3 covers 14 residues. CDR3 nucleotides: TGTGCCAGTAGTATTTCTAGCGGGAGCGATGAGCAGTTCTTC. Its translation is CASSISSGSDEQFF.

The chain joins TRBV4-1 to TRBJ1-2; D might be TRBD1 (6 bases). Germline V CDR1 and CDR2: MGHRA, YSYEKL. The CDR3 runs 17 residues. With 4 bases removed from V and 1 base from J, the gap between germline ends came to 19 bases. CDR3 bases: TGCGCCAGCAGCCCACCCAGGGGAACCCGCTTTAACTATGGCTACACCTTC. It yields the protein CASSPPRGTRFNYGYTF.

This clone was found a few times. J is TRBJ1-2 and V is TRBV6-4, with TRBD1 identical over 7 bases. CDR1 is MRHNA and CDR2 is SNTAGT in the germline V gene. The CDR3 sequence is 14 residues long. Trimming took 4 bases from V and 7 from J; bases not matched to a gene: 9. This CDR3 is CASSGDRVTGGYTF. In nucleotides, the CDR3 is TGTGCCAGCAGTGGCGACAGGGTGACCGGTGGCTACACCTTC.

The chain uses TRBV4-1 and TRBJ1-5; 8 nucleotides align to TRBD1. The ends lost 1 base at V and 2 bases at J; junction bases unmatched: 7. CDR3 length: 17 amino acids. The germline V gene has CDR1 MGHRA and CDR2 YSYEKL. The CDR3 here is CASSQGYQGAGNQPQHF. CDR3 coding DNA: TGCGCCAGCAGCCAAGGGTATCAGGGGGCAGGCAATCAGCCCCAGCATTTT.

This clone was seen just once. The rearrangement links TRBV19 to TRBJ1-5; the D gene is possibly TRBD1 (5 bases). Looked up from germline, CDR1 is LNHDA and CDR2 is SQIVND (reference sequence). V gave up 7 bases and J gave up 2 bases, with 18 bases separating them. CDR3 length: 16 amino acids. In nucleotides, the CDR3 is TGTGCCAGTACGATCTGGGGGGACCAAGGCAATCAGCCCCAGCATTTT. Translation gives CASTIWGDQGNQPQHF.

This sequence joins TRBV7-2 and TRBJ2-7; D remains ambiguous. V shed 1 base and J shed 3 bases, with 13 bases lying between them. The germline CDR1 and CDR2 sequences are SGHTA and FQGNSA. CDR3 length: 15 amino acids. CDR3 coding DNA: TGTGCCAGCAGCTTAGTAGTCAGCCAGGTCTACGAGCAGTACGTC. Translation: CASSLVVSQVYEQYV.

The chain combines TRBV7-9 with TRBJ2-2; tentative D call: TRBD1 (5 bases). The ends were cut back, 2 bases at V and 0 bases at J, with 7 bases in the middle. The CDR3 is 15 residues long. CDR1 SEHNR and CDR2 FQNEAQ come from the germline V gene (reference sequence). The CDR3 nucleotides read TGTGCCAGCAGCTTAAGGGGTCCGAACACCGGGGAGCTGTTTTTT. This gives the protein CASSLRGPNTGELFF.

The chain combines TRBV5-1 with TRBJ2-1; 13 nucleotides line up with TRBD2. Germline V lookup: CDR1 SGHRS, CDR2 YFSETQ. This CDR3 has 15 residues. V was pared by 4 bases and J by 9 bases, with 7 bases of the junction left unmatched. CDR3 protein: CASSTAGTSGTEQFF. CDR3 nucleotides: TGCGCCAGCAGCACTGCCGGGACTAGCGGGACTGAGCAGTTCTTC. The whole variable domain, filled in from reference TRBV5-1 and TRBJ2-1, reads KAGVTQTPRYLIKTRGQQVTLSCSPISGHRSVSWYQQTPGQGLQFLFEYFSETQRNKGNFPGRFSGRQFSNSRSEMNVSTLELGDSALYLCASSTAGTSGTEQFFGPGTRLTVL.

In nucleotides, the CDR3 is TGCAGCGTTGCGCCGGGGTTGGCGGGCTACACCTTC. Translating it yields CSVAPGLAGYTF. This chain joins TRBV29-1 and TRBJ1-2; D is unclear. CDR3 length equals 12 residues. Trimming left V 4 bases short and J 8 bases short, with 14 bases between. The germline V gene has CDR1 SQVTM and CDR2 ANQGSEA.

The gene calls are TRBV9 and TRBJ2-1, with 7 nucleotides matching TRBD2. The CDR3 sequence is 14 residues long. V lost 7 bases to trimming and J lost 7 bases; unmatched junction nucleotides: 11. CDR1 SGDLS and CDR2 YYNGEE come from the germline V gene. This CDR3 is CASCAGDIRNEQFF. The CDR3 nucleotides are TGTGCCAGCTGCGCGGGAGATATCCGGAATGAGCAGTTCTTC.

This clone was seen a handful of times. This rearrangement joins TRBV6-5 to TRBJ2-2, with 10 bases aligning to TRBD2. Losses at the gene ends were 7 bases for V and 4 bases for J; bases not matched to a gene: 6. Germline loops: CDR1 MNHEY, CDR2 SVGAGI. CDR3 length equals 15 residues. The CDR3 coding sequence is TGTGCCAGCACGCGAGCGGGAGGGCGCACCGGGGAGCTGTTTTTT. This gives the protein CASTRAGGRTGELFF.

This chain joins TRBV7-2 and TRBJ2-7, with a tentative D call TRBD2 (7 bases). The CDR3 runs 14 residues. From germline, CDR1 is SGHTA and CDR2 FQGNSA. Trimming took 0 bases from V and 4 from J, leaving 10 bases between them. The CDR3 loop is CASSLAGGGYEQYV. The CDR3 bases are TGTGCCAGCAGCTTAGCGGGAGGGGGTTACGAGCAGTACGTC.

This clone showed up just once. The sample has other DNA sequences that encode this CDR3 too. The chain is built from TRBV19 and TRBJ2-5, with D perhaps matching TRBD1 (5 bases). The CDR3 covers 12 residues. Germline CDR1 reads LNHDA; CDR2 reads SQIVND (reference sequence). V lost 5 bases and J 2 bases, leaving 6 bases between the germline ends. As DNA, the CDR3 is TGTGCCAGTAGTCGACAGCAAGAGACCCAGTACTTC. Amino acids: CASSRQQETQYF.